Listed below are T cell receptor beta chains from one sample, sequenced in a study of control samples from healthy donors and cancer patients. The method was immunoSEQ multiplex PCR; TCRdb's version includes in-frame clones alone and lacks a portion of them. This table has more than 120,000 clones, more than 85% appearing once. The material sequenced was blood. The receptors stem from a man under 40 in good health. CDR3s include the opening cysteine and the closing phenylalanine or tryptophan.

V	J	CDR3
TRBV5-4	TRBJ1-2	CASSLGGRTGDNYGYTF
TRBV6-5	TRBJ1-5	CASRRQGQGQPQHF
TRBV5-1	TRBJ2-7	CASSLQGLAYEQYF
TRBV6-6	TRBJ1-2	CASNRRGAANYGYTF
TRBV19	TRBJ1-3	CASSIGTSGSGNTIYF
TRBV7-2	TRBJ1-6	CASSLEGGANSPLHF
TRBV5-1	TRBJ1-2	CASSTEGPSYGYTF
TRBV6-5	TRBJ1-1	CASSYRKTRGGTEAFF
TRBV21-1	TRBJ2-3	CASSSGDRVLSSTDTQYF
TRBV5-1	TRBJ1-1	CASSQGLNTEAFF
TRBV6-5	TRBJ2-3	CASLRDSNTDTQYF